These 11 T cell receptor beta chains came from one sample sequenced in a study of neoadjuvant anti-PD-1 for oral cavity cancer. Method: immunoSEQ multiplex PCR; TCRdb's copy keeps in-frame clones and lacks some. The sample has roughly 36,000 clones; 35% to 40% are singletons. Time point denoted: after neoadjuvant nivolumab, at surgical resection. The sequenced sample was tumor tissue, obtained after nivolumab (anti-PD-1) treatment. The receptors originated from a person aged 40 to 85 with oral cavity squamous cell carcinoma.

The chain couples TRBV11-3 to TRBJ2-1, with 9 bases identical to TRBD1. Losses at the gene ends were 1 base for V and 4 bases for J; bases not matched to a gene: 8. Germline V gene sequence: CDR1 SGHNT, CDR2 YENEEA. This CDR3 has 17 amino acids. CDR3 region: CASSLGSGQGLYNEQFF. Written as DNA, the CDR3 is TGTGCCAGCAGCTTAGGGTCGGGACAGGGCCTATACAATGAGCAGTTCTTC.

This chain links TRBV30 with TRBJ1-1; perhaps TRBD1 as D (6 bases). Between the trimmed V and J ends, which lost 0 bases and 9 bases, there was a span of 11 bases. CDR3 length: 12 amino acids. Looked up from germline, CDR1 is GTSNPN and CDR2 is SVGIG (reference sequence). The CDR3 reads CAWSVLDRQAFF. CDR3 bases: TGTGCCTGGAGTGTTTTGGACAGACAAGCTTTCTTT.

This chain links TRBV27 with TRBJ2-7; D possibly corresponds to TRBD2 (6 bases). V was trimmed by 4 bases and J by 2 bases, leaving 24 bases between them. Germline loops: CDR1 MNHEY, CDR2 SMNVEV (reference sequence). There are 18 residues in the CDR3. The CDR3 bases are TGTGCCAGCAGTTCAAGCCCCAGCGCTACTAGCCGAGCCTACGAGCAGTACTTC. This gives the protein CASSSSPSATSRAYEQYF.

The chain employs TRBV6-5 and TRBJ1-2; no reliable D call. Trimming took 7 bases from V and 1 from J, leaving 10 bases between them. The germline CDR1 and CDR2 sequences are MNHEY and SVGAGI. CDR3 length: 13 residues. In DNA form, the CDR3 reads TGTGCCAGCATTGGCAGATTTAACTATGGCTACACCTTC. Protein: CASIGRFNYGYTF.

This clone has a handful of counts. The chain uses TRBV5-1 and TRBJ2-3; TRBD2 aligns across 7 bases. V gave up 0 bases and J gave up 2 bases; unmatched junction bases: 6. CDR1 is SGHRS, CDR2 YFSETQ, per germline. This CDR3 comprises 16 residues. The CDR3 DNA reads TGCGCCAGCAGCTTGGGGGCCAGCGGGGACACAGATACGCAGTATTTT. This encodes CASSLGASGDTDTQYF. Using reference TRBV5-1 and TRBJ2-3 for the parts outside the CDR3, the full variable domain is KAGVTQTPRYLIKTRGQQVTLSCSPISGHRSVSWYQQTPGQGLQFLFEYFSETQRNKGNFPGRFSGRQFSNSRSEMNVSTLELGDSALYLCASSLGASGDTDTQYFGPGTRLTVL.

This clone was counted only a few times. The chain employs TRBV7-9 and TRBJ1-2; TRBD1 aligns across 7 bases. Unmatched junction bases numbered 8, after V lost 5 bases and J lost 8 bases. The CDR3 spans 13 residues. Germline V CDR1 and CDR2: SEHNR, FQNEAQ (reference sequence). The CDR3 loop reads CASSRQGFYGYTF. The CDR3 DNA reads TGTGCCAGCAGCCGACAGGGCTTCTACGGCTACACCTTC.

The chain joins TRBV10-1 to TRBJ2-7; D is possibly TRBD2 (6 bases). CDR1 and CDR2 from the germline V gene are WNHNN and SYGVQD (reference sequence). V lost 0 bases and J 8 bases, leaving 11 bases between the germline ends. The CDR3 runs to 13 residues. The CDR3 region has the DNA TGCGCCAGCAGTGAGTCGGGCGGGAAAAAGCAGTACTTC. Translation: CASSESGGKKQYF.

The chain links TRBV27 to TRBJ1-2, with D perhaps matching TRBD1 (5 bases). V lost 2 bases and J 6 bases, leaving 19 bases between the germline ends. The CDR3 sequence is 16 residues long. Germline V gene lookup returns CDR1 MNHEY and CDR2 SMNVEV (reference sequence). The CDR3 reads CASSLSPGAGRDGYTF. In nucleotides, the CDR3 is TGTGCCAGCAGTTTAAGCCCCGGGGCCGGGCGAGATGGCTACACCTTC.

The rearrangement joins TRBV11-2 to TRBJ2-7, with TRBD2 matching over 10 bases. This CDR3 region has 14 residues. Losses at the gene ends were 1 base for V and 4 bases for J; bases not matched to a gene: 1. CDR1 SGHAT and CDR2 FQNNGV come from the germline V gene. Here the CDR3 DNA reads TGTGCCAGCAGCTTAGGTAGCGGGAGGTACGAGCAGTACTTC. As protein: CASSLGSGRYEQYF.

The chain combines TRBV5-1 with TRBJ1-4, with 9 nucleotides matching TRBD1. CDR3 length: 15 residues. Trimming at V came to 4 bases and at J to 8 bases, leaving 9 bases not matched to a gene. CDR1 is SGHRS and CDR2 is YFSETQ in the germline V gene. The CDR3 sequence is CASSDPGQGIEKLFF. CDR3 in DNA: TGCGCCAGCAGCGATCCGGGACAGGGTATCGAAAAACTGTTTTTT.

V usage is TRBV5-4 and J usage is TRBJ2-7, with 8 bases matching TRBD1. Germline CDR1 and CDR2: SGHNT and YYREEE (reference sequence). J gave up 6 bases and V 4 bases, and 6 bases lay outside the gene matches. This CDR3 is built from 13 residues. CDR3 nucleotides: TGTGCCAGCAGCCGGACAGGGCAGGGCGAGCAGTACTTC. The encoded protein is CASSRTGQGEQYF.